This T cell receptor beta chain was captured by sequencing in a study of type 1 regulatory T cells. Study details: This in vitro CD4 product, T-allo10, is enriched for Tr1 cells and alloantigen-specific.

V dropped 2 bases and J dropped 11 bases, with 7 bases sitting between them. The CDR3 length is 12 residues. Germline V CDR1 and CDR2: SGHTA, FQGNSA. In TCRdb, the reads were re-called with MiXCR into one record per CDR3 protein. The profile covers roughly 68,000 distinct CDR3 sequences, with about three fifths appearing a single time and about 8% taken by the ten largest. The graft donor-derived T-allo10 cells reportedly recognize host alloantigens, are anergic, and suppress alloantigen-specifically. Regarding this clonotype: Its antigen remains unknown.

This chain uses TRBV7-2 with TRBJ1-6; tentatively, D is TRBD1 (5 bases). Sequencing was performed on cultured T cells, either the whole culture or a sorted T cell fraction (not recorded which). The subset is: Tr1-enriched cell product generated in vitro against host alloantigens. The receptor comes from a human donor in good health. CDR3 nucleotide sequence: TGTGCCAGCAGCTTACGAGGGGCACCCCTCCACTTT. As protein: CASSLRGAPLHF.